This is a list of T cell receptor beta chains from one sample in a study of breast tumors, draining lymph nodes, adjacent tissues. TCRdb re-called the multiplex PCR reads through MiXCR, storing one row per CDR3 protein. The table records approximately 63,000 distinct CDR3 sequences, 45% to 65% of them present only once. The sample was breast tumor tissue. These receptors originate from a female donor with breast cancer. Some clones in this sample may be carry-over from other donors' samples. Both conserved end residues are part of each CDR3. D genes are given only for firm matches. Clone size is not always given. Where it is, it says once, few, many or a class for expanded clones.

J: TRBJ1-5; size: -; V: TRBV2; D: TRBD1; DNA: TGTGCCAGCAGCGCGGGACAGCAGCGCAATCAGCCCCAGCATTTT; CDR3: CASSAGQQRNQPQHF
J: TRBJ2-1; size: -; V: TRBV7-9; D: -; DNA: TGTGCCAGCAGCTTAGCGGAAAGACCTATACCCGATGAGCAGTTCTTC; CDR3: CASSLAERPIPDEQFF
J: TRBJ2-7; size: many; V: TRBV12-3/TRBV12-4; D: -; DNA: TGTGCCAGCAGTTCTAATTCGAGGACGGGTAACGAGCAGTACTTC; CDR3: CASSSNSRTGNEQYF
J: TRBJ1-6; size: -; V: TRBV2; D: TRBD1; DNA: TGTGCCAGCAGTTCAACACAGGGGTTGGGTTCACCCCTCCACTTT; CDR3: CASSSTQGLGSPLHF
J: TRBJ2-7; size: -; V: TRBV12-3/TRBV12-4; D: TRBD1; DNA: TGTGCCAGCAGTTGGAACAGGGGGCGGGTAGAGCAGTACTTC; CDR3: CASSWNRGRVEQYF
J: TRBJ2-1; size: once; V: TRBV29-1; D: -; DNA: TGCAGCGTCATACAGCGGTCCTCCTACAATGAGCAGTTCTTC; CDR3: CSVIQRSSYNEQFF
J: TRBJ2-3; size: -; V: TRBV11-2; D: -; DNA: TGTGCCAGCAGTTCTCCCTCCGGAAGCACAGATACGCAGTATTTT; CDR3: CASSSPSGSTDTQYF
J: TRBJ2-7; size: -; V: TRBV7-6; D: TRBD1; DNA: TGTGCCAGCAGCTTAGGCCCGGGACAGGGAAGGAGGGAGCAGTACTTC; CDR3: CASSLGPGQGRREQYF
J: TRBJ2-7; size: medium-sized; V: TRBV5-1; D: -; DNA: TGCGCCAGCAGCTTGGGTCCGAGTACGGACGAGCAGTACTTC; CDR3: CASSLGPSTDEQYF
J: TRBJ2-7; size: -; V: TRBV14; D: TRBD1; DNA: TGTGCCAGCAGCAGAAGGGGACAGAGCGAGCAGTACTTC; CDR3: CASSRRGQSEQYF
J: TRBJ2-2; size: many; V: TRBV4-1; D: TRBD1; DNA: TGCGCCAGCAGCCAGGGGACAGGGCGACTGAGCACCGGGGAGCTGTTTTTT; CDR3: CASSQGTGRLSTGELFF
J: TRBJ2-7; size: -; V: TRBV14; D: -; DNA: TGTGCCAGCAGCCAAGAATTTAACAGGGAGCCCTACGAGCAGTACTTC; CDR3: CASSQEFNREPYEQYF
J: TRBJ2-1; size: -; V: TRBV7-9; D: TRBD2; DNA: TGTGCCAGCAGTGCGGGGCTAGCGGGAGCTGGGGGTTGGGATGAGCAGTTCTTC; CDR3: CASSAGLAGAGGWDEQFF
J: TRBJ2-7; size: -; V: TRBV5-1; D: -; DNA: TGCGCCAGCCAACTCGGTCTGGGGGACGAGCAGTACTTC; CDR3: CASQLGLGDEQYF
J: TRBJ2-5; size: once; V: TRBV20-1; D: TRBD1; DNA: TGCAGTGCTAGACAGGGGGACCAAGAGACCCAGTACTTC; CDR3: CSARQGDQETQYF
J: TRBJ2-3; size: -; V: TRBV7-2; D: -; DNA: TGTGCCAGCAGCTTAGAGACGGGAGATACGCAGTATTTT; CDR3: CASSLETGDTQYF
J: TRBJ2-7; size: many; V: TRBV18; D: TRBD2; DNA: TGTGCCAGCTCACCACGAGCTAGCGGGCCGACTCCCTACGAGCAGTACTTC; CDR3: CASSPRASGPTPYEQYF
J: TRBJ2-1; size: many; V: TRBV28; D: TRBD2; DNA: TGTGCCAGCAGCGTGGGACTAGCGGGAGACTACAATGAGCAGTTCTTC; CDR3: CASSVGLAGDYNEQFF
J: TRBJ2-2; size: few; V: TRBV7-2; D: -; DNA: TGTGCCAGCAGCTTAGGTTCCGGGGAGCTGTTTTTT; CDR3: CASSLGSGELFF
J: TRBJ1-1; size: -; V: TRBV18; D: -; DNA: TGTGCCAGCTCACCCGGGGTTCTAGGCACTGAAGCTTTCTTT; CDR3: CASSPGVLGTEAFF
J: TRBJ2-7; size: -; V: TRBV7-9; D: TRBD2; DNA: TGTGCCAGCAGCTCGCCCGGGACTAGCGGCTCCTACGAGCAGTACTTC; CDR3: CASSSPGTSGSYEQYF
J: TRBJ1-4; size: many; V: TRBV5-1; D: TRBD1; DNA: TGCGCCAGCAGCTCCTCAGGGGGACTTAATGAAAAACTGTTTTTT; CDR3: CASSSSGGLNEKLFF
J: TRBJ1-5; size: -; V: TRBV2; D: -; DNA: TGTGCCAGCAGTGGGGGGGGGTACCAGCCCCAGCATTTT; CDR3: CASSGGGYQPQHF
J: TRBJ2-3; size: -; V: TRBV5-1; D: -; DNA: TGCGCCAGCAGCTATGGAAGGGGGGGCCTGGATACGCAGTATTTT; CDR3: CASSYGRGGLDTQYF
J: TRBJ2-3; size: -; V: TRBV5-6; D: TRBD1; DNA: TGTGCCAGCAGCTTGATGGGGACAGTGACAGATACGCAGTATTTT; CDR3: CASSLMGTVTDTQYF
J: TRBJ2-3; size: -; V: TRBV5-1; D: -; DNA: TGCGCCAGCAGCTTGGTTTCACCTAGCACAGATACGCAGTATTTT; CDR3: CASSLVSPSTDTQYF
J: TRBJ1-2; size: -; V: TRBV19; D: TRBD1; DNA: TGTGCCAGTAGTGACAGGGACGGCGGCTACACCTTC; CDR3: CASSDRDGGYTF
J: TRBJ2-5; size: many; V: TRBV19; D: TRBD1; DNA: TGTGCCAGTAGTATAGGGAGGACAGGCCAAGAGACCCAGTACTTC; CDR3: CASSIGRTGQETQYF
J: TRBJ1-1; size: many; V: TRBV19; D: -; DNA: TGTGCCAGTAGTATGCTGGTGGGCACTGAAGCTTTCTTT; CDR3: CASSMLVGTEAFF
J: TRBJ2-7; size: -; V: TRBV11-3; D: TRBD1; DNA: TGTGCCAGCAGCCGTGGGACAGCCACCTACGAGCAGTACTTC; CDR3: CASSRGTATYEQYF
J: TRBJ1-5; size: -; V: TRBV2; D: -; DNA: TGTGCCAGCAGTACCCGGGGAGATAGCAATCAGCCCCAGCATTTT; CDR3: CASSTRGDSNQPQHF
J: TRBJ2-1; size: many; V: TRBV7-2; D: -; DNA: TGTGCCAGCAGCATCTATAACTCAGGGACCGATGAGCAGTTCTTC; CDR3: CASSIYNSGTDEQFF
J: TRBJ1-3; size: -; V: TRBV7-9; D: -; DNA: TGTGCCAGCAGGGATTTAAAAGACGTCGGGAGACCCTTTGGAAACACCATATATTTT; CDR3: CASRDLKDVGRPFGNTIYF
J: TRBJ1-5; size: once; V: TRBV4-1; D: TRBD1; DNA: TGCGCCAGCAGCCAAGAGAGGACAGGGAGAAAACAGCCCCAGCATTTT; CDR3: CASSQERTGRKQPQHF
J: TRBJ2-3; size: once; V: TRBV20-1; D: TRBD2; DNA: TGCAGTGCTAGAGAGAGGGGACTAGCGAGCGTTGATACGCAGTATTTT; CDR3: CSARERGLASVDTQYF
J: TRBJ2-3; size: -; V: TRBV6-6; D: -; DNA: TGTACCTCCTATTATTCCGGCACAGATATGCAGTATTTT; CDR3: CTSYYSGTDMQYF
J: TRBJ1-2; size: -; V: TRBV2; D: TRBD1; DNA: TGTGCCAGCAGTGAGGCAGGGGGCTACTATGGCTACACCTTC; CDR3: CASSEAGGYYGYTF
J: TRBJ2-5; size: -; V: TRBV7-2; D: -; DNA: TGTGCCAGCAGCCCAGGGCCTGGGCTGTACGAGACCCAGTACTTC; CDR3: CASSPGPGLYETQYF
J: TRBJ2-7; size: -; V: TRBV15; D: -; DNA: TGTGCCACCAGCAGAGATCTAAGGGGTATGATCTACGAGCAGTACTTC; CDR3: CATSRDLRGMIYEQYF
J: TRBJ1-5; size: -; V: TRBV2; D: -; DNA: TGTGCCAGCAGTGAGTGGGGGAGCAATCAGCCCCAGCATTTT; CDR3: CASSEWGSNQPQHF
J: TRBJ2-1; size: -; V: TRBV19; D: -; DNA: TGTGCCGGTAGTATCCCGTCCAGAGGGGGCGCGGGGAATGAGCAGTCCTTC; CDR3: CAGSIPSRGGAGNEQSF
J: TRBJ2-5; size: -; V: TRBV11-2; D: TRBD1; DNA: TGTGCCAGCAGCTTCTCGACAGGGCGGCCGCAGTACTTC; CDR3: CASSFSTGRPQYF
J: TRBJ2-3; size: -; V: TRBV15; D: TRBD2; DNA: TGTGCCACCAGCAGAGATTGGGTAGCGGGAGGGGGGGCAGATACGCAGTATTTT; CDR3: CATSRDWVAGGGADTQYF
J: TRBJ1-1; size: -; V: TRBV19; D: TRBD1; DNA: TGTGCCAGTAGTAGGGGACAGAGATACATGAACACTGAAGCTTTCTTT; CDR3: CASSRGQRYMNTEAFF
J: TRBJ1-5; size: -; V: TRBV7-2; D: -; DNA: TGTGCCAGCAGCTCCCAAGGTGGGGGTCAGCCCCAGCATTTT; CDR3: CASSSQGGGQPQHF
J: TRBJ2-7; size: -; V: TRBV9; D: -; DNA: TGTGCCAGCAGCGTAGGAGGGGCGCATGACGAGCAGTACTTC; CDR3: CASSVGGAHDEQYF
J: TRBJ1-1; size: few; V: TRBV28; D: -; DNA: TGTGCCAGCAGTTTAGGGGGGGTGGCTTTCTTT; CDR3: CASSLGGVAFF
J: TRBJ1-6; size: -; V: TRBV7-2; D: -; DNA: TGTGCTAGCGACGGAGGGAATTCACCCCTCCACTTT; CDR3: CASDGGNSPLHF
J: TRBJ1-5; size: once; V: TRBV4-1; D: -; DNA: TGCGCCAGCAGCCAAACGGACAGATATAACAATCAGCCCCAGCATTTT; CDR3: CASSQTDRYNNQPQHF
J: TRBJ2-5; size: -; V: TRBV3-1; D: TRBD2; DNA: TGTGCCAGCAGCCACTGGACTAGCGGGGGATGGGAGACCCAGTACTTC; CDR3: CASSHWTSGGWETQYF
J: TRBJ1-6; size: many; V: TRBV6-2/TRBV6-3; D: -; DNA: TGTGCCAGCAGTTACCCCCGGCCTTCACCCCTCCACTTT; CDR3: CASSYPRPSPLHF
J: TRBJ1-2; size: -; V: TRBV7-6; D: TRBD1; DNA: TGTGCCAGCAGTCCGACAGGGACCTATGGCTACACCTTC; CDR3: CASSPTGTYGYTF
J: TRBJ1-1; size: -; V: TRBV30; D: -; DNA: TGTGCCTGGAGTGTTGACCGGCACACTGAAGCTTTCTTT; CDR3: CAWSVDRHTEAFF
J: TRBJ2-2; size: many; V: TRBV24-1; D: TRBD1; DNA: TGTGCCACCAGTGAGCCCAGGGGGACCGGGGAGCTGTTTTTT; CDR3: CATSEPRGTGELFF
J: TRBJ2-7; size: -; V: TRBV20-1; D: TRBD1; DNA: TGCAATGCTAGCAAGGACAGGCGGCAGGCAGAGCAGTACTTC; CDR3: CNASKDRRQAEQYF
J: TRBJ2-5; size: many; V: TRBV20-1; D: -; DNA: TGCAGTGCTAGTCACCCCTCAGGTCAAGAGACCCAGTACTTC; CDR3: CSASHPSGQETQYF
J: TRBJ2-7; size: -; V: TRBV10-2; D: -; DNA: TGCGCCAGCAGTGCTCCGACTGGTAACCGTTGGCAGTACTTC; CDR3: CASSAPTGNRWQYF
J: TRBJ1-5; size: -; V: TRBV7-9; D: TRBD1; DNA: TGTGCCAGCAGTACCGAGGACAGGGCTACAGATACACAGCATTTT; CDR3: CASSTEDRATDTQHF